A single sample gave rise to the 2 T cell receptor beta chains below, sequenced in a study of identical twins. TCRdb fed the 5' RACE reads into MiXCR, producing one record per CDR3 protein. The top ten hold around 4.5% of the sample, which has 550,000 to 700,000 distinct CDR3 sequences, 21% seen once. The sample also formed part of further work on T cells expressing NK-cell markers.

Sequenced sample: PBMCs. Receptors originate from a woman between 18 and 29 years old in good health.

The V gene is TRBV7-6, the J gene TRBJ2-3; the match to TRBD1 covers 8 bases. Germline CDR1 is SGHVS and CDR2 is FNYEAQ. The V and J ends lost 1 base and 1 base, in that order; junction bases with no gene match: 7. The CDR3 loop spans 17 amino acids. The CDR3 DNA reads as TGTGCCAGCAGCTTAGTATTCTCGGGACAGGGCACAGATACGCAGTATTTT. It yields the protein CASSLVFSGQGTDTQYF.

This clonotype was seen only a few times. The J gene is TRBJ1-5, the V gene TRBV6-2 or TRBV6-3; no clear D. Germline assignment: CDR1 MNHEY and CDR2 SVGEGT. This CDR3 region has 16 residues. V lost 6 bases and J 3 bases, leaving 18 bases between the germline ends. The CDR3 reads CASRRLLDGPNQPQHF. The CDR3, as DNA: TGTGCCAGCAGACGCCTACTGGACGGTCCCAATCAGCCCCAGCATTTT.